This TCR beta chain comes out of a study of blood T cell repertoires in COVID-19. About the study: Samples of COVID-19 (acute and convalescent) were obtained from the United States, Italy and Spain.

V lost 0 bases to trimming and J lost 0 bases, with 9 bases between them. Looked up from germline, CDR1 is GTSNPN and CDR2 is SVGIG (reference sequence). The CDR3 spans 15 residues. Some clones are missing from TCRdb's copy, which holds only in-frame ones; the method was immunoSEQ multiplex PCR. Of 190,000 or so clones in the sample, about 85% are singletons; the top ten hold 9.8%. This chain joins TRBV30 and TRBJ1-5; perhaps TRBD1 as D (5 bases). The sample consisted of peripheral blood. The source is a woman of 80 years or more with acute or convalescent COVID-19. CDR3 region: CAWSVRGASNQPQHF. The CDR3 DNA sequence: TGTGCCTGGAGTGTAAGGGGCGCTAGCAATCAGCCCCAGCATTTT.